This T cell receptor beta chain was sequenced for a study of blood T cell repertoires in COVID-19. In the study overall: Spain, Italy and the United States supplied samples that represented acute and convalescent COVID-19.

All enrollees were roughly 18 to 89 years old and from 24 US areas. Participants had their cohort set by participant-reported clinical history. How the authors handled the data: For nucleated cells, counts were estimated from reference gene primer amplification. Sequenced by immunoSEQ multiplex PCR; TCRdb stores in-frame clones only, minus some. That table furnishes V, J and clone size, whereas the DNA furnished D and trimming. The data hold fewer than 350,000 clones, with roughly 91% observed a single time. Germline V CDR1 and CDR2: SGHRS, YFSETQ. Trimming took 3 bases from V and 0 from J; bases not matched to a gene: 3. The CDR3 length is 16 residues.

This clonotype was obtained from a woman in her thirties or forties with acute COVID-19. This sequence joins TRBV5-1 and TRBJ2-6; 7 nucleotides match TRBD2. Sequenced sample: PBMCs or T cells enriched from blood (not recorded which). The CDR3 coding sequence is TGCGCCAGCAGCTGGGGCGGGGGCTCTGGGGCCAACGTCCTGACTTTC. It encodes CASSWGGGSGANVLTF.